This T cell receptor (beta chain) originates from a study of cytomegalovirus exposure and HLA in healthy donors. Points from the study as a whole: On later analysis, the bulk of CMV-associated TCR beta chains appeared to be HLA-restricted.

Concerning this clone itself: The target antigen is unknown.

Use of 60 Vbeta and 13 Jbeta primers characterized the PCR. Method: immunoSEQ multiplex PCR; TCRdb's copy keeps in-frame clones and lacks some. The profile shows around 180,000 clones, around 79% of them singletons. The CDR3 is 16 amino acids. The germline V gene encodes CDR1 LGHNA and CDR2 YSLEER. Trimming took off 0 bases at V and 4 bases at J, with 13 bases between the two ends. The sample consisted of PBMCs. J is TRBJ2-1 and V is TRBV4-3; weak D call: TRBD2 (6 bases). The receptor comes from a woman aged 45-60 years in good health and CMV-seronegative. The CDR3 spells CASSQDWEAPYNEQFF. The CDR3 region has the DNA TGCGCCAGCAGCCAAGATTGGGAGGCTCCTTACAATGAGCAGTTCTTC.